Listed here is a single TCR beta chain. The data belong to a study of CD8 T cells in Susac syndrome. Sequencing of TCR beta was performed on blood CD8+ and CD4+ T cells. Through negative isolation, CD4+ and CD8+ T cells were obtained, while TEMRA cells were enriched using FACS. The CDR3 has 15 residues. V was clipped by 5 bases and J by 7 bases; unmatched bases: 7. Germline V gene lookup returns CDR1 MNHNS and CDR2 SASEGT. RNA totalling roughly 0.5 to 1 ug underwent reverse transcription with random hexamers. Across 54 Vbeta and 13 Jbeta, immunoSEQ multiplex PCR amplified TCR beta CDR3. One entry per CDR3 protein, called by TCRdb with MiXCR from the immunoSEQ multiplex PCR reads. The sample gives approximately 120,000 distinct CDR3 sequences, more than 90% of which show up once; over 0.07% is in the top ten.

The receptor was isolated from a human donor in good health. Sequencing was performed on CD4+ T cells from PBMCs. V usage is TRBV6-1 and J usage is TRBJ2-1, with TRBD2 matching 11 bases. CDR3 bases: TGTGCCAGCAGTCTACTAGCGGGAGCGGGGAATGAGCAGTTCTTC. This translates into CASSLLAGAGNEQFF.